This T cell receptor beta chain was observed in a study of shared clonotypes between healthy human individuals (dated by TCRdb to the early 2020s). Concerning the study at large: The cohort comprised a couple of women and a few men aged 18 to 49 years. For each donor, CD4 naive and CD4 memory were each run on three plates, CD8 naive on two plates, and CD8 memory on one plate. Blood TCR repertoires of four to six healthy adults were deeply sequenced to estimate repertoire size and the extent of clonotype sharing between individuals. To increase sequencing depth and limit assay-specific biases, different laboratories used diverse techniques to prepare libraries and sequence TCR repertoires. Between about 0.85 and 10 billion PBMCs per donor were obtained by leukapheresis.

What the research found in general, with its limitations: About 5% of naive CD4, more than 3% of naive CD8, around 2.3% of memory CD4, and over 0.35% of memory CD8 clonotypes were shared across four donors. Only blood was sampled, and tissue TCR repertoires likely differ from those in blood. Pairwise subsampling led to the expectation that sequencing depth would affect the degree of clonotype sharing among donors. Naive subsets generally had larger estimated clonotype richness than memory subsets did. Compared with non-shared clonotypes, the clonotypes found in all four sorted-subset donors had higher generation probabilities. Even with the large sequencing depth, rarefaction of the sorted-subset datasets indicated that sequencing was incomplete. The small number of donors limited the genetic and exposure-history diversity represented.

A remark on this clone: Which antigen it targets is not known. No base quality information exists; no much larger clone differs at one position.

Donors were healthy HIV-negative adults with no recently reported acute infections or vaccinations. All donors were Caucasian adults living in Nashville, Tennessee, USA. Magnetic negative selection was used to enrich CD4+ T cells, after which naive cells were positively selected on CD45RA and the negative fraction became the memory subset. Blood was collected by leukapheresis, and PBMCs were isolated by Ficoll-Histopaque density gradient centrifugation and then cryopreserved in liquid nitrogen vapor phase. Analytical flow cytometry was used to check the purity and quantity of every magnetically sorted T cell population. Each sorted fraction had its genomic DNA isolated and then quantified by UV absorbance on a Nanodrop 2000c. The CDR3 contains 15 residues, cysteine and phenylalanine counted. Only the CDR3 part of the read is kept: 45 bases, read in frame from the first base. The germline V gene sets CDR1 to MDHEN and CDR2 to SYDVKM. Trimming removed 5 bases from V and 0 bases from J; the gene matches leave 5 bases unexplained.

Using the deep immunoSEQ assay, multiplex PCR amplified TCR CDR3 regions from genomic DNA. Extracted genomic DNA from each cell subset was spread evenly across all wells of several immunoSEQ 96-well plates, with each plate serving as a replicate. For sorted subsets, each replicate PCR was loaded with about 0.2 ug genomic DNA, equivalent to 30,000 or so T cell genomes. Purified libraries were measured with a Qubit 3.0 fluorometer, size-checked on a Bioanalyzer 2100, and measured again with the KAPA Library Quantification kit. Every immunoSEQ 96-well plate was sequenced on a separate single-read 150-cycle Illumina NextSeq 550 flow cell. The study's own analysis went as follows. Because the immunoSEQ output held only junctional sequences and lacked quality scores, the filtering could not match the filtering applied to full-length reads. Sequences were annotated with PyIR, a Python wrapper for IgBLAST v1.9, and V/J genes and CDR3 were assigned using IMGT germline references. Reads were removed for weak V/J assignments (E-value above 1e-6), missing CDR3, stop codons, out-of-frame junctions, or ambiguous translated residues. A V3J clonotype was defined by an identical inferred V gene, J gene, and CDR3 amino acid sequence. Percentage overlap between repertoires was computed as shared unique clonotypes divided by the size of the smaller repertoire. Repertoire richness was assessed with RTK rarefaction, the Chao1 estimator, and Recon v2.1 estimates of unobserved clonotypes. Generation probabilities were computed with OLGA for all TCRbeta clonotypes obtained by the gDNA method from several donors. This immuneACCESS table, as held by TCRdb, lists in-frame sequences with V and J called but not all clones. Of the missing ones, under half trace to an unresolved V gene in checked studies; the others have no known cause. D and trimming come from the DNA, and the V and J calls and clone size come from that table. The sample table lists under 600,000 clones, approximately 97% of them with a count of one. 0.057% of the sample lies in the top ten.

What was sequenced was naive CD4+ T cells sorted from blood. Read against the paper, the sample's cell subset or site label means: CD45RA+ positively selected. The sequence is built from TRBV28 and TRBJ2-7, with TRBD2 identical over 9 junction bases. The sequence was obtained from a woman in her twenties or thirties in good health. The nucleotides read TGTGCCAGCAGTACGTTAGCGGGAGTCTCCTACGAGCAGTACTTC. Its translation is CASSTLAGVSYEQYF.